This T cell receptor (beta chain) stems from a study of T cell clonotyping in hematopoietic cell transplantation. Profiled with immunoSEQ multiplex PCR; TCRdb holds only in-frame clones, not every one. Of 9,000 or so clones listed, 85% are singletons. Germline V gene data show CDR1 as MNHNS and CDR2 as SASEGT. V trimming: 6 bases; J trimming: 4 bases; junction bases outside the gene matches: 6. The length of the CDR3 is 14 residues. This clone was detected only a few times. This specimen was PBMCs, taken 180 days after allogeneic stem cell transplant. The TCR sequence derives from a female patient between 30 and 45 years old who had an allogeneic stem cell transplant, so the T cells may come from the graft donor. Some clones in this sample may be carry-over from other donors' samples. The chain recombines TRBV6-1 with TRBJ2-7; 10 nucleotides agree with TRBD1. DNA for the CDR3: TGTGCCAGCAGCGCCGGGACAGGGGCTTACGAGCAGTACTTC. It translates to CASSAGTGAYEQYF.